This T cell receptor beta chain is drawn from a study of shared clonotypes between healthy human individuals. Study-level points and caveats: Limited genetic and exposure-history diversity came from having few donors.

In the case of this clone: Its specificity is not known.

The donors, healthy adults who were HIV-negative, had experienced no recent acute infections or vaccinations. Ten immunoSEQ deep assay plates were used by the authors to sequence unsorted PBMC DNA. Authors' data handling: ImmunoSEQ only sent back junction sequences with no quality scores, so filtering was done differently. Data came from immunoSEQ multiplex PCR; TCRdb stores just in-frame clones and leaves some out. Clone size and the V and J calls come from that table; the DNA yielded D and trimming. The table records hundreds of thousands of clones, approximately 71% of them present only once. This CDR3 region has 13 residues. Germline lookup yields CDR1 KGHSH and CDR2 LQKENI. V gave up 3 bases and J gave up 5 bases, with 7 bases separating them.

The material sequenced was PBMCs. This receptor was taken from a woman between 40 and 50 years old in good health. Some clones in this sample may be carry-over from other donors' samples. The chain uses TRBV18 and TRBJ1-4; D ambiguous. The CDR3 loop reads CASSPRENEKLFF. Written as DNA, the CDR3 is TGTGCCAGCTCACCTCGGGAGAATGAAAAACTGTTTTTT.